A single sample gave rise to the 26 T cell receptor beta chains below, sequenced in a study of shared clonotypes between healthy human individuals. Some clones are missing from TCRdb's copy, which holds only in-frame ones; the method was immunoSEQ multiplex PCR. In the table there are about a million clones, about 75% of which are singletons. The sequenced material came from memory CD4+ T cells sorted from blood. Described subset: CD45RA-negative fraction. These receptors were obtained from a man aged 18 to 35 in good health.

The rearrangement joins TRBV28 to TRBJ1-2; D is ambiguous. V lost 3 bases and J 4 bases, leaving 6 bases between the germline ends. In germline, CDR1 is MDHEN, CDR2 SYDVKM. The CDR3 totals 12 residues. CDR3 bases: TGTGCCAGCAGTTTTGACATCTATGGCTACACCTTC. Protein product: CASSFDIYGYTF.

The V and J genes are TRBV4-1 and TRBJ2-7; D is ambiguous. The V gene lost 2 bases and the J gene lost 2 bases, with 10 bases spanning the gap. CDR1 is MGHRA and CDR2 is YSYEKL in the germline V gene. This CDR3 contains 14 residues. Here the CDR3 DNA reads TGCGCCAGCAGCCAACCCAACACGGCCTACGAGCAGTACTTC. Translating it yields CASSQPNTAYEQYF.

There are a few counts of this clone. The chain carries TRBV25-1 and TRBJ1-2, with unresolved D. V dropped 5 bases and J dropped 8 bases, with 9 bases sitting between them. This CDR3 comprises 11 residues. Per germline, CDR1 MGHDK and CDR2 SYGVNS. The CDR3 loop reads CASSKLGGYTF. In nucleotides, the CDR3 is TGTGCCAGCAGTAAACTAGGGGGCTACACCTTC.

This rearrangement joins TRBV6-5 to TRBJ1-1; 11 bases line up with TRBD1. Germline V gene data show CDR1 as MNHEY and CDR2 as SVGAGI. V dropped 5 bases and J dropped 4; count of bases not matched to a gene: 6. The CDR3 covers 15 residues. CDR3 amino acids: CASSGPGQGATEAFF. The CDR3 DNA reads TGTGCCAGCAGTGGGCCAGGACAGGGGGCCACTGAAGCTTTCTTT.

The CDR3 spells CASSLEGFGEETQYF. DNA for the CDR3: TGTGCCAGCAGCTTGGAAGGGTTCGGTGAGGAGACCCAGTACTTC. The chain is built from TRBV5-4 and TRBJ2-5; no clear D. Germline V gene sequence: CDR1 SGHNT, CDR2 YYREEE (reference sequence). The V and J ends lost 0 bases and 5 bases respectively, with 14 bases between them. The CDR3 runs to 15 residues.

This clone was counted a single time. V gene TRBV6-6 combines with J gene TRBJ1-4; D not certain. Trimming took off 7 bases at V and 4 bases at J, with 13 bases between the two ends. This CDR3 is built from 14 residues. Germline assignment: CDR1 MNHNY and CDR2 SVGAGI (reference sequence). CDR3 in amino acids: CASKDRAGNEKLFF. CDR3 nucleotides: TGTGCCAGCAAGGACCGGGCGGGTAATGAAAAACTGTTTTTT.

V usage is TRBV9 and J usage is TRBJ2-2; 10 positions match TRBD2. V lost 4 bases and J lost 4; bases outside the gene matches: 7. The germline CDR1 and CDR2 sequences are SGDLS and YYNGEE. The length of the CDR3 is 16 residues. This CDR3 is CASSPVAGGSTGELFF. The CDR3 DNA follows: TGTGCCAGCAGCCCCGTAGCGGGAGGAAGCACCGGGGAGCTGTTTTTT.

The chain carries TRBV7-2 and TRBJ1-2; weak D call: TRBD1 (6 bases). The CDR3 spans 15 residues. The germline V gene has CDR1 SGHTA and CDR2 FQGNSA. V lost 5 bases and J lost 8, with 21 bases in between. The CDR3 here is CASSPGERQKDGYTF. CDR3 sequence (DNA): TGTGCCAGCAGCCCAGGGGAGCGACAGAAGGACGGCTACACCTTC.

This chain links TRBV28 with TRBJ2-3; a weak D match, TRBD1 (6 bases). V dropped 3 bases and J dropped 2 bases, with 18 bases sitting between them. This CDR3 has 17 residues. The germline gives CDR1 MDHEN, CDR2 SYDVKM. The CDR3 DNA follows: TGTGCCAGCAGTTTCGGGGACATACAGATAATCACAGATACGCAGTATTTT. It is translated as CASSFGDIQIITDTQYF.

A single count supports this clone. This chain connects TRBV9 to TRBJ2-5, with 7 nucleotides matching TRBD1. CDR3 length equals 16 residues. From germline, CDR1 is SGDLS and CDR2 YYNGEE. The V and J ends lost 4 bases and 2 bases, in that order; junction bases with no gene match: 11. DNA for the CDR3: TGTGCCAGCAGCCCAGGATCGACAGGGTCACAAGAGACCCAGTACTTC. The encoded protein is CASSPGSTGSQETQYF.

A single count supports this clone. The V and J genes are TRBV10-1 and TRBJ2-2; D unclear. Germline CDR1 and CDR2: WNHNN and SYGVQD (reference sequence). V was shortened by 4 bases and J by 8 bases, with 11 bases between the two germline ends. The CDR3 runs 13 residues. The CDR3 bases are TGCGCCAGCAGTGGCTACTTCCCGGGGGAGCTGTTTTTT. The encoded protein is CASSGYFPGELFF.

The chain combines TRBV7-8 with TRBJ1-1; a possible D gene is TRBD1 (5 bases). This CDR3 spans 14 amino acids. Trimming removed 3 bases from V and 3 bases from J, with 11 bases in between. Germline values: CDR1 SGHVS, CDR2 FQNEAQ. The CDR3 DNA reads TGTGCCAGCAGCTTTCGGGGGAGGGACACTGAAGCTTTCTTT. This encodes CASSFRGRDTEAFF. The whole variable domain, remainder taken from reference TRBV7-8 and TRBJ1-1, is GAGVSQSPRYKVAKRGQDVALRCDPISGHVSLFWYQQALGQGPEFLTYFQNEAQLDKSGLPSDRFFAERPEGSVSTLKIQRTQQEDSAVYLCASSFRGRDTEAFFGQGTRLTVV.

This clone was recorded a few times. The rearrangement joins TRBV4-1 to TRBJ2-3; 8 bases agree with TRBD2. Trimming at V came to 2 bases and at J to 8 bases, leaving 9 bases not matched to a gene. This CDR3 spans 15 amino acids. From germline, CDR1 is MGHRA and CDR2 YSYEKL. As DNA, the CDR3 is TGCGCCAGCAGCCAACTAGAGACTAGCGATCCTACGCAGTATTTT. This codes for CASSQLETSDPTQYF.

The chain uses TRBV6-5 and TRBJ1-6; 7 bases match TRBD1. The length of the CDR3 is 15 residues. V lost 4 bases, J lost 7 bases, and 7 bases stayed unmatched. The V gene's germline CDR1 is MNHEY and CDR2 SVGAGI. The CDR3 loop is CASSWGDRVNSPLHF. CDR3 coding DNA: TGTGCCAGCAGTTGGGGGGACAGAGTCAATTCACCCCTCCACTTT.

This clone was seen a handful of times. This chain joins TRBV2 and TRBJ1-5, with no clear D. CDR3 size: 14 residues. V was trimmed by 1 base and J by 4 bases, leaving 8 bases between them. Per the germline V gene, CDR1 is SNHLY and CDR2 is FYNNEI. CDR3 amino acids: CASSEDQVNQPQHF. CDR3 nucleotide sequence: TGTGCCAGCAGTGAAGATCAAGTAAATCAGCCCCAGCATTTT.

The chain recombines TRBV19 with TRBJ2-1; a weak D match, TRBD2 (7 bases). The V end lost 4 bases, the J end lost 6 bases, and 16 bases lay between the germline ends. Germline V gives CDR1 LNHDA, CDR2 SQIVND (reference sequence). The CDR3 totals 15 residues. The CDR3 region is CASSKVTGTINEQFF. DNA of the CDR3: TGTGCCAGTAGTAAGGTTACAGGGACTATCAATGAGCAGTTCTTC.

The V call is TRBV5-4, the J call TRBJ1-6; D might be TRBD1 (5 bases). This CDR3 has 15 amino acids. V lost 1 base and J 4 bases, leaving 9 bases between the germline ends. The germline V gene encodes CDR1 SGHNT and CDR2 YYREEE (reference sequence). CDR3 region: CASSLSREYNSPLHF. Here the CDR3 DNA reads TGTGCCAGCAGCTTGAGCAGGGAATATAATTCACCCCTCCACTTT.

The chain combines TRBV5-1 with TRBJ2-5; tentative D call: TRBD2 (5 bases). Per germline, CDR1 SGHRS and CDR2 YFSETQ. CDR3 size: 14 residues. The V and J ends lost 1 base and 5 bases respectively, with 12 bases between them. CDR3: CASSLKSGLETQYF. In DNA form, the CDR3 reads TGCGCCAGCAGCTTGAAAAGCGGCTTGGAGACCCAGTACTTC.

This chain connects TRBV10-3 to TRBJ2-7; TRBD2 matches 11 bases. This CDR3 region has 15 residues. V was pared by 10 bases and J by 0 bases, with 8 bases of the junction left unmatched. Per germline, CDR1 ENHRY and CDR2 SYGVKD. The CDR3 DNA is TGTGCCACAGACAGTACTAGCGGGGGCTCCTACGAGCAGTACTTC. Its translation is CATDSTSGGSYEQYF.

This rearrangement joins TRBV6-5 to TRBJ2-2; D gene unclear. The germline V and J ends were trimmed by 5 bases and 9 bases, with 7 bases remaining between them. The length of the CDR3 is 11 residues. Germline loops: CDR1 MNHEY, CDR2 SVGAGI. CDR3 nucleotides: TGTGCCAGCAGTGAAGCTCGGGAGCTGTTTTTT. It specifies CASSEARELFF.

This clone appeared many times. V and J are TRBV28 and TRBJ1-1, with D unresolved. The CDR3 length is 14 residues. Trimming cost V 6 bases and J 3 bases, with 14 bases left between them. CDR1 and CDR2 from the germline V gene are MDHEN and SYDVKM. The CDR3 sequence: CASSKVSRDTEAFF. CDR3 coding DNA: TGTGCCAGCAGCAAGGTCTCAAGGGACACTGAAGCTTTCTTT.

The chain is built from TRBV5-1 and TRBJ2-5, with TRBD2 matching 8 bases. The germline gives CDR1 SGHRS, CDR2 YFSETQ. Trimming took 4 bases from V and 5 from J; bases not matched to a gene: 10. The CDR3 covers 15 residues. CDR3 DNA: TGCGCCAGCAGCGCAACCGGGACTAGTGGGGAGACCCAGTACTTC. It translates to CASSATGTSGETQYF.

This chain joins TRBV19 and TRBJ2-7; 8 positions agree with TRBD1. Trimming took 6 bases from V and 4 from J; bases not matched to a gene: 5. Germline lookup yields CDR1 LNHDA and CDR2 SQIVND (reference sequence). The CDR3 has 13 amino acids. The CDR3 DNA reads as TGTGCCAGTAGCCTCGGGACAGGTTACGAGCAGTACTTC. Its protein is CASSLGTGYEQYF. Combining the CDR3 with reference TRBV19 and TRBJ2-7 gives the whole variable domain DGGITQSPKYLFRKEGQNVTLSCEQNLNHDAMYWYRQDPGQGLRLIYYSQIVNDFQKGDIAEGYSVSREKKESFPLTVTSAQKNPTAFYLCASSLGTGYEQYFGPGTRLTVT.

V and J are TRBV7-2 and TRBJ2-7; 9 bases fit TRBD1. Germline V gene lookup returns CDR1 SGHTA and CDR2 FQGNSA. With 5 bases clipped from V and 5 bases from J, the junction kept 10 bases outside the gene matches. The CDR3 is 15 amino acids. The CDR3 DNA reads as TGTGCCAGCAGCCCGAAAGGCGGGACAGGGAACGAGCAGTACTTC. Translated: CASSPKGGTGNEQYF.

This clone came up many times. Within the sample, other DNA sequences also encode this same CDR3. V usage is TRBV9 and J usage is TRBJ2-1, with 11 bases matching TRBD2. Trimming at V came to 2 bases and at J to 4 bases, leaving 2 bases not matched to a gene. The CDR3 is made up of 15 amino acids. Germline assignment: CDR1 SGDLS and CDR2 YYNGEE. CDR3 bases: TGTGCCAGCAGCGTTTTAGCGGGAGGGTACAATGAGCAGTTCTTC. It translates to CASSVLAGGYNEQFF.

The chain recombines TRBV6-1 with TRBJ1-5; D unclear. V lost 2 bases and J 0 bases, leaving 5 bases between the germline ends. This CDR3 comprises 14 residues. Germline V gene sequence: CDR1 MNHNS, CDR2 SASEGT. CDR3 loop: CASSETDSNQPQHF. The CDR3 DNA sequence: TGTGCCAGCAGTGAAACGGATAGCAATCAGCCCCAGCATTTT.